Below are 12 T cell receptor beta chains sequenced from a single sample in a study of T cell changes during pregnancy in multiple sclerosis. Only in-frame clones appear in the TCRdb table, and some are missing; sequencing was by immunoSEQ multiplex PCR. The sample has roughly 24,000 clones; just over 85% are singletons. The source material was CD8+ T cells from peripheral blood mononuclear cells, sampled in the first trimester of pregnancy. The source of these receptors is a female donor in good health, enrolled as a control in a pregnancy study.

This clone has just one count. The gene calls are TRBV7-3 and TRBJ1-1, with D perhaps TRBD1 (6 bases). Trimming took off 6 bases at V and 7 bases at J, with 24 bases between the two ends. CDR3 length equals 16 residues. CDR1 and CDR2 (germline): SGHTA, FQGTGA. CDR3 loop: CASRSSGEGTLGEAFF. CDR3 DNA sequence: TGTGCCAGCAGATCCTCAGGGGAGGGGACGCTCGGTGAAGCTTTCTTT. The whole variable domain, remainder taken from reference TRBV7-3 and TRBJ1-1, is GAGVSQTPSNKVTEKGKYVELRCDPISGHTALYWYRQSLGQGPEFLIYFQGTGAADDSGLPNDRFFAVRPEGSVSTLKIQRTERGDSAVYLCASRSSGEGTLGEAFFGQGTRLTVV.

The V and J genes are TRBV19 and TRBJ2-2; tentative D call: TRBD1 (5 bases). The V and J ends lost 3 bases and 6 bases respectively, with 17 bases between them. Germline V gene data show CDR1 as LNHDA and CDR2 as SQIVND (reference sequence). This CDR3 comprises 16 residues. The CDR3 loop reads CASSIEGAAGAGELFF. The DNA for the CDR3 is TGTGCCAGTAGTATCGAAGGGGCCGCTGGGGCCGGGGAGCTGTTTTTT.

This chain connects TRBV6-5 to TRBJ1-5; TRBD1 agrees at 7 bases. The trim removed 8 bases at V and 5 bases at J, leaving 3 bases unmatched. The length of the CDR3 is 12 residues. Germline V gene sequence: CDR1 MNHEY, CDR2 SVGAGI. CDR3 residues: CASRDSYQPQHF. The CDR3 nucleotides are TGTGCCAGCCGGGACAGCTATCAGCCCCAGCATTTT.

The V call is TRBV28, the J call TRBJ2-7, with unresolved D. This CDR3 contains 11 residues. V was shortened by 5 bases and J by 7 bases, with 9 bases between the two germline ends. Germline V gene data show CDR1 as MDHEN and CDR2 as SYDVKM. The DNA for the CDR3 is TGTGCCAGCAGTACTCCCGGGGAGCAGTACTTC. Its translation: CASSTPGEQYF.

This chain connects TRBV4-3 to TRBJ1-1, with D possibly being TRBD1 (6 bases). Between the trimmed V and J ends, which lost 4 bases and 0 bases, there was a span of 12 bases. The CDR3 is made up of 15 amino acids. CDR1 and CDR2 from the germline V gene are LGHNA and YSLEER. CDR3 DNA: TGCGCCAGCAGCCCCACTAGGGGGTTGAACACTGAAGCTTTCTTT. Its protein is CASSPTRGLNTEAFF.

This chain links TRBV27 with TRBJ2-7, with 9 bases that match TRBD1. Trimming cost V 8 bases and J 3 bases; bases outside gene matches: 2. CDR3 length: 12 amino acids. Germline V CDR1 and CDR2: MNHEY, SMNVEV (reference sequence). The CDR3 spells CASGGQGYEQYF. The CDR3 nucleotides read TGTGCCAGCGGGGGACAGGGCTACGAGCAGTACTTC.

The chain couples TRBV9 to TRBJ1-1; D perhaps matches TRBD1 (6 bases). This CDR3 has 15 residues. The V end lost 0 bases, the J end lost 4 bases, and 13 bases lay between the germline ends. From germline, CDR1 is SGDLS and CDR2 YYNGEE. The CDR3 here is CASSVEGVGSTEAFF. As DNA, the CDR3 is TGTGCCAGCAGCGTAGAGGGGGTTGGGAGCACTGAAGCTTTCTTT.

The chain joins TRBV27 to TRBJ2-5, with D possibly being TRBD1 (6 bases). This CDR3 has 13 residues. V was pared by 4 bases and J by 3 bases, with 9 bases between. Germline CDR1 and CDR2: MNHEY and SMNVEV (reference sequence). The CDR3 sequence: CASSSNREETQYF. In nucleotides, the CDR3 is TGTGCCAGCAGTTCTAACAGGGAAGAGACCCAGTACTTC.

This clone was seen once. DNA for the CDR3: TGTGCCATCAGTGACGCCGGGACAGGGGTCTACGAGCAGTACTTC. Its translation: CAISDAGTGVYEQYF. This chain uses TRBV10-3 with TRBJ2-7; 10 bases map to TRBD1. Trimming at V came to 3 bases and at J to 3 bases, leaving 5 bases not matched to a gene. CDR1 is ENHRY and CDR2 is SYGVKD in the germline V gene. The CDR3 runs to 15 residues.

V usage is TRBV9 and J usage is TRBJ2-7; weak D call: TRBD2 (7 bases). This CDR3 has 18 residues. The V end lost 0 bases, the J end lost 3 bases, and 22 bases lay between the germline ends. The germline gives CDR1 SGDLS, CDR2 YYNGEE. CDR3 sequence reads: CASSVGDSVAGDNYEQYF. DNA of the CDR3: TGTGCCAGCAGCGTAGGGGATAGTGTGGCGGGGGACAACTACGAGCAGTACTTC.

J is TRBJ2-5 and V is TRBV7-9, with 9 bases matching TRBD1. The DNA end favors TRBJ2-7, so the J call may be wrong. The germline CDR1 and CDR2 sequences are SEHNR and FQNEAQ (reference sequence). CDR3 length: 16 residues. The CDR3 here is CASSFLTGTGPYEQYF. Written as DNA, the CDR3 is TGTGCCAGCAGCTTTTTAACCGGGACAGGGCCCTACGAGCAGTACTTC.

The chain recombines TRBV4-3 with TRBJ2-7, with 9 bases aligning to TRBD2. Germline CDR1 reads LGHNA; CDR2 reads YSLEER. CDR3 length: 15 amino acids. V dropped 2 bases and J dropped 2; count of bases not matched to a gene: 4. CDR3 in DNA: TGCGCCAGCAGCCAATCTAGCGGGGCTCCCTACGAGCAGTACTTC. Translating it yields CASSQSSGAPYEQYF.